This T cell receptor (beta chain) was documented in a study of cytomegalovirus exposure and HLA in healthy donors (TCRdb year 2017). Some background on the complete study: An earlier analysis of about 530 of the donors reported 276 Gb of sequence data and about 120 million unique TCR beta sequences obtained from around 170 million T cells. An early release covering roughly 580 HLA-typed donors comprised about 320 gigabases of sequencing data and around 85 million unique TCR sequences. Of the approximately 400 genotyped donors, about 80% fell in the genetic ancestry cluster associated with self-reported Caucasian donors. The study aimed to test whether signatures of past pathogen exposure could be identified by cataloging public T cell receptors. Using immunosequencing, the study profiled T cell repertoires from around 680 subjects and related those repertoires to cytomegalovirus serostatus. Along with the roughly 670-subject first cohort, a separate validation cohort of around 110 different subjects was used. To predict cytomegalovirus infection status, the study brought together high-throughput TCR immunosequencing, statistical association of individual TCRs with disease status, and machine learning. In a later analysis, previously published TCR beta repertoires from 550 to 750 donors were re-analyzed and high-resolution HLA genotyping was added so that TCR occurrence patterns could be studied. The later analysis used no new phenotypic data to find candidate immune exposures, relying instead on TCR beta sequences and their occurrence across donors. To decide whether each TCR beta V gene segment behaved as functional or pseudogenic, an earlier analysis of nearly 600 of the donors relied on high-throughput TCR beta sequencing. Donor age, sex, ethnicity and CMV serostatus were compiled together with the repertoire data. In a later genetic analysis, genome-wide SNP genotypes for about 65% of the roughly 670 donors were used, and that subset was treated as a discovery cohort. Every repertoire in the discovery cohort had been generated on one and the same sequencing platform. HLA typing covered class I and class II loci at four-digit resolution. Typing coverage differed by locus: A, B, C, DRB1 and DQB1 were typed in roughly 620-630 donors, DQA1 in 522, DPA1 in approximately 610, and DPB1 in approximately 450. Roughly five DR-DQ haplotypes were handled as single units for association and clustering, since linkage in the cohort was strong. Among almost 400 genotyped donors of the cohort, an average of approximately 250,000 unique TCR beta nucleotide sequences were sequenced per donor, roughly 20% of them non-productive.

The junction shows trimming of 0 bases on V and 3 bases on J, plus 16 bases between the germline ends. The germline V gene sets CDR1 to SGDLS and CDR2 to YYNGEE. The CDR3, from cysteine to phenylalanine, totals 16 residues. Only the CDR3 region is kept as DNA, spanning 48 bases read in frame from base 1. Turning to this clone: Its antigen remains undetermined. Base qualities are not at hand, and no much larger clone is one base apart.

In total, approximately 610 healthy bone marrow donors made up the cohort. All cohort members were sampled while nominally healthy, although unrecorded immune exposures were likely present. The donor tested CMV seropositive and was one of the 289 seropositive cohort members. A peripheral blood sample was provided by each donor, and peripheral blood mononuclear cells were used for TCR beta sequencing. The Qiagen DNeasy Blood Extraction Kit was used to extract genomic DNA from the blood cell samples. The library was generated by the immunoSEQ multiplex PCR assay. The multiplex PCR relied on a mix of 60 forward primers for TCR Vbeta segments and 13 reverse primers for TCR Jbeta segments. A multiplex PCR assay on genomic DNA amplified the CDR3 region of rearranged TCR beta genes. Amplified TCR beta libraries were sequenced as 87-base-pair reads on the Illumina HiSeq System. In the authors' own workflow: A later analysis tallied 75 million to 95 million unique TCR beta chains across the 666 repertoires, and some 10 million of those chains were shared by two or more donors. A nearest-neighbor algorithm error-corrected the raw reads and collapsed the reads into unique sequences, merging closely related sequences to remove PCR and sequencing errors. Alignment of CDR3 sequences to IMGT reference sequences was used to assign V, D and J gene segments. For a sequence to be retained, at least a six-nucleotide match to both a V gene segment and a J gene segment was required. A rearrangement was called productive if the CDR3 had no stop codons and remained in frame with V and J, and every other rearrangement was called non-productive. CDR3 was defined by IMGT convention, running from the second conserved V-encoded cysteine to the conserved J-encoded phenylalanine. Sequences without an unambiguous match to a single V gene segment were excluded from the earlier analysis of about 600 of the donors. In an earlier analysis of several hundred of the donors, a V segment was called functional when productive rearrangements were above 56.7%, and segregating when the standard deviation between donors exceeded 5%. To diagnose cytomegalovirus status from the catalog of TCR beta chain sequences, a statistical classification framework was built. V and J gene assignment, in a later analysis, came from comparing TCR nucleotide sequences with IMGT/GENE-DB human TR gene sequences. In a later analysis, CDR3 sequences and most-parsimonious VDJ recombination scenarios were assigned using the TCRdist pipeline. In a later analysis, each TCR beta chain was defined by its CDR3 amino acid sequence together with its V-gene family, and reads lacking a unique V-gene family were excluded. As a way to deal with suspected cross-contamination and a sequencing artifact, a later analysis dropped roughly 620 nucleotide sequences that were highly shared and had low generation probability. In a later analysis, a clonal expansion index was calculated for each public chain from normalized within-repertoire ranks of inferred template counts. In a later analysis, generation probabilities were computed using a VDJ recombination model fitted to out-of-frame rearrangements, and the results were checked against IGoR. In a later analysis, hypergeometric tests were used to score TCR-TCR, TCR-HLA and TCR-CMV co-occurrence, with a repertoire-size bias correction applied to TCR pairs. False discovery rates were estimated in a later analysis by permuting HLA or CMV assignments 20 times. In a later analysis, co-occurring TCRs were grouped with DBSCAN, and TCRdist sequence similarity was added when clustering was performed within HLA-allele-positive subsets. Co-occurrence clustering excluded repertoires with fewer than 30,000 or more than 120,000 public chains, plus five with anomalous nucleotide sharing. The immuneACCESS repertoire file appears here via TCRdb, limited to in-frame rearrangements. These files lack a portion of the clones; in checked studies, under half of the deficit traces to unresolved V genes, and the cause of the others is not known. The DNA gave D and trimming, while V, J and clone size come from that table. A total of approximately 89,000 clones appear in this sample, about 75% of them only once. The ten largest clones take up 10% of the sample.

What the research found in general, with its limitations: When HLA alleles, especially DR and DQ, strongly co-occurred, attributing TCR associations to individual alleles was difficult. A later genetic analysis reported fewer N-insertions in productive TCRs among donors in an Asian-associated ancestry cluster than the roughly 720-donor mean. A later genetic analysis associated a missense DCLRE1C variant with V-gene and J-gene trimming of TCR beta chains, and an independent cohort replicated the association. A later analysis associated 16,951 TCR beta sequences with specific HLA alleles at a false discovery rate of 0.05. The classifier was reported to diagnose cytomegalovirus status with high specificity and sensitivity in both the original and validation cohorts. Because counts were too low, 15 to 20 rarely observed V segments, including chromosome 9 orphons, were excluded from the earlier analysis of 587 of the donors. Because the 87-base-pair reads could not distinguish some IMGT-functional V segments, including TRBV6-2 and TRBV6-3, those segments were excluded. A few of the identified cytomegalovirus-associated TCR beta chains were confirmed in vitro to be specific for cytomegalovirus antigens. The sequencing pipeline was judged likely to have produced a cluster of highly shared sequence variants as a technical artifact. The presence/absence analyses assumed that sequencing depth was roughly uniform across donors, and that assumption may not be true. An earlier analysis of around 540 of the donors showed that most TCR beta V segments appeared in productive rearrangements either about 87% or about 30% of the time, which broadly matched IMGT annotations. The authors suggested that the approach could potentially be extended to other disease states and immunological phenotypes. In a later analysis, the rate of TCR association differed among HLA loci, with DRB1 alleles having the most associated TCRs and HLA-C alleles having the fewest. Because some donors lacked HLA typing at each locus, the association tests relied only on the typed subset. The only immune exposure information available for the cohort was CMV serostatus. A later analysis found that most CMV-associated TCR beta chains appeared HLA-restricted, with HLA associations seemingly driven largely by CMV exposure. This cohort had only TCR beta chains sequenced, and the lack of alpha or paired-chain data limited which features could be detected. In a later analysis, HLA-associated TCR beta chains showed more clonal expansion and lower generation probabilities than non-associated chains that were equally common. A further reported finding was that TCR beta sequences accurately predicted the HLA-A and HLA-B alleles for most subjects in the first cohort. A later analysis reported that several top co-occurrence clusters appeared linked to parvovirus B19, influenza, CMV and Epstein-Barr virus. A total of fewer than 200 TCR beta chains were listed by the study as associated with cytomegalovirus. Linkage disequilibrium might explain the correlated functional status among segregating V segments, but an unknown experimental factor could not be excluded. Most TCR sequences were seen in very few donors, while some public TCRs were found in many individuals.

Material for sequencing was PBMCs. The clonotype originates from a man aged 25 to 40 in good health and CMV-seropositive. The V gene is TRBV9 and the J gene is TRBJ2-7; TRBD2 is a possible D gene, resting on 5 matching bases. The CDR3 reads as follows: CASSVGSGVFDYEQYF. In nucleotides, the sequence is TGTGCCAGCAGCGTAGGGTCCGGGGTCTTTGACTACGAGCAGTACTTC.